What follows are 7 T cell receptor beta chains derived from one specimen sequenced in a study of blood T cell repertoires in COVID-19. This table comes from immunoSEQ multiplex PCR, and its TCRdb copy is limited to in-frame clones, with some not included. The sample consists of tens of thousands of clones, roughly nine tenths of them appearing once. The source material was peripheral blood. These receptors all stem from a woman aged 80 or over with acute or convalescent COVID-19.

CDR3: CASSPGQGSNQPQHF. As DNA, the CDR3 is TGCGCCAGCAGCCCCGGACAGGGTAGCAATCAGCCCCAGCATTTT. The chain uses TRBV10-2 and TRBJ1-5; 8 nucleotides align to TRBD1. The CDR3 loop spans 15 amino acids. J was trimmed by 0 bases and V by 6 bases; bases with no gene match: 4. Per the germline V gene, CDR1 is WSHSY and CDR2 is SAAADI.

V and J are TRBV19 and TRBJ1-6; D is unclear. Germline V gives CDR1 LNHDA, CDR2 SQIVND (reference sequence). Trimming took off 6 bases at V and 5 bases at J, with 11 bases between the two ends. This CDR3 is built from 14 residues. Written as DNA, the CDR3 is TGTGCCAGTAGCCCAGGTTGGGATAATTCACCCCTCCACTTT. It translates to CASSPGWDNSPLHF.

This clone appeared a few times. The CDR3 loop reads CASSQARYGYTF. CDR3 nucleotide sequence: TGCGCCAGCAGCCAAGCACGGTATGGCTACACCTTC. The V gene is TRBV4-1, the J gene TRBJ1-2, with D uncertain. The length of the CDR3 is 12 residues. Trimming left V 1 base short and J 5 bases short, with 5 bases between. Germline CDR1 reads MGHRA; CDR2 reads YSYEKL.

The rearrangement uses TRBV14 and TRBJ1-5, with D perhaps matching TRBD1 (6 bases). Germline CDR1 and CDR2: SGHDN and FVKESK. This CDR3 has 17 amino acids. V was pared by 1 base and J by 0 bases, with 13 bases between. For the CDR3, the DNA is TGTGCCAGCAGCCAAGTCTGCAGGGGCCGTAGCAATCAGCCCCAGCATTTT. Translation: CASSQVCRGRSNQPQHF.

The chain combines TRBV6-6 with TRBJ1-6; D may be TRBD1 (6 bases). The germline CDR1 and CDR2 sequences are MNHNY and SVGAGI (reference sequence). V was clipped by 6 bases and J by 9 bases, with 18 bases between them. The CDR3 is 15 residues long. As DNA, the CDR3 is TGTGCCAGCAGCCCCTACAGGGCAAGTGGTTCACCCCTCCACTTT. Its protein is CASSPYRASGSPLHF.

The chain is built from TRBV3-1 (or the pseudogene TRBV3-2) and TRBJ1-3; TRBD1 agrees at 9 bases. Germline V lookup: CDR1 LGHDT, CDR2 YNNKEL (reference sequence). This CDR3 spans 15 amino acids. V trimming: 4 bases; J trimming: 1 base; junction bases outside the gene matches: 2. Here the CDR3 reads CASSPTGGSGNTIYF. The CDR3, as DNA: TGTGCCAGCAGCCCGACAGGGGGATCTGGAAACACCATATATTTT.

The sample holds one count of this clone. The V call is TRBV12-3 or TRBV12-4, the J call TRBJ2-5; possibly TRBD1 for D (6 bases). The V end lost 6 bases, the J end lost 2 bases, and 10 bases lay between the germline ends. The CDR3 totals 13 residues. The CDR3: CASRRTVQETQYF. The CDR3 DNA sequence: TGTGCCAGCAGACGGACAGTTCAAGAGACCCAGTACTTC.